The entry that follows covers one TCR beta chain sequence. This clone was observed many times. What this receptor recognizes is not known. Sequencing ends 3 residues short of the CDR3 end; the germline J gene provides the rest. CVID samples and control samples contributed equivalent amounts of genomic DNA as sequencing input. For every sample, a 60 bp segment covering the rearranged TCRbeta CDR3 region was amplified and then sequenced. The immunoSEQ assay, a bias-corrected multiplex PCR combined with high-throughput sequencing, was used for TCRbeta amplification. Under the source paper's analysis protocol: Each unique nucleotide sequence was treated as a clone and annotated with V, D and J genes, copy number and frequency. Sequences were labeled productive if in frame, and non-productive if out of frame or containing stop codons. As previously described, clonality was calculated on the basis of Shannon's entropy. Mean CDR3 Kyte-Doolittle hydropathy was derived from the predicted amino acid sequences of productive clones. Using the R hclust function, scaled V gene usage was clustered hierarchically with Manhattan distance and complete linkage. Sharing of clones by CDR3 amino acid sequence was evaluated through resampling of 12 repertoires per group over 100 rounds. Repertoires were searched for 65 to 75 published EBV-specific and about 250 published CMV-specific TCRbeta sequences. Analysis left out a couple of CVID samples that produced under 10,000 sequences, so a few dozen CVID repertoires remained. Entries here come from immuneACCESS through TCRdb and include only in-frame sequences with V and J called. Some clones fail to appear in such tables; in the studies checked, an unresolved V gene covers under half of the shortfall, and the cause of the remainder is unknown. For V, J and clone size, that table is used; D and trimming come from the DNA. The sample has approximately 81,000 clones on record, with no singletons. Clones ranked in the top ten supply approximately 0.8% of the sample.

Per the germline V gene (reference sequence), DFQATT is the CDR1 and SNEGSKA is the CDR2. The CDR3 goes from the cysteine to the phenylalanine over 15 residues. Sequencing covers 36 bases of the CDR3, shown here with the frame starting at base 1. V drops 3 bases and J drops 0 bases, leaving 12 bases in between. The data were taken from a study of T cell clonality in common variable immunodeficiency (dated by TCRdb to about 2015). Overall results and qualifications from the work: Reportedly, TCRbeta sequences from CVID had fewer deletions and N-nucleotide insertions, and highly modified clones with 13 or more V deletions were absent from CVID. Fewer TCRbeta clones were shared among CVID subjects than among healthy controls (p < 0.0001). TCRbeta clonality was higher in CVID subjects than in healthy controls (t-test p = 0.018), and the increase was most characteristic of about a third of subjects. It was noted by the authors that sequencing of the repertoires of T cell subpopulations would be needed to clarify the cause of the increased clonality in CVID. Even though DNA input was the same, control samples had an average of about 89,000 unique sequences each, compared with approximately 30,000 in CVID samples. Differences among patients in the CVID cohort limited the correlations between repertoire features and clinical complications.

Predominantly Caucasian heritage was noted among both the CVID patients and the healthy controls. Heparinized peripheral whole blood samples of about 5 to 9 ml were obtained from each donor. Genomic DNA from adults with common variable immune deficiency (CVID) and from healthy adult controls was used to sequence TCRbeta CDR3 repertoires. A total of some 22 healthy adult volunteers (around 12 female and 10 male; age range 23 to 66 years, mean age around 35) were included in the control group. Diluted blood was density-centrifuged over Hypaque 1077 or Ficoll-Paque to isolate peripheral blood mononuclear cells. Genomic DNA was obtained from unsorted mononuclear cells through either Qiagen column purification or a centrifugation-based method.

This receptor was obtained from a person aged 18 to 75 in good health. Sequencing used peripheral blood mononuclear cells. The receptor chain draws on TRBV20-1 and TRBJ2-1; the D gene lacks a confident call. Here the CDR3 is given as CSASSLVSSYNEQFF. CDR3 DNA, as far as it was read: TGCAGTGCTAGCAGTCTGGTAAGCTCCTACAATGAG.